Shown below are 6 T cell receptor beta chains from a single sample sequenced in a study of control samples from healthy donors and cancer patients. Sequencing used immunoSEQ multiplex PCR; TCRdb keeps in-frame clones, though not all of them. The repertoire has under 200,000 clones, about 94% of them found once; the top ten carry 14%. The sample was PBMCs. These receptors were obtained from a man between 60 and 70 years old with colorectal cancer.

The rearrangement uses TRBV10-3 and TRBJ1-2; 7 bases map to TRBD1. Germline V gene sequence: CDR1 ENHRY, CDR2 SYGVKD. The CDR3 loop spans 18 amino acids. Trimming removed 0 bases from V and 5 bases from J; junction bases left unmatched: 15. This CDR3 is CAISESTYDRVTRYGYTF. The CDR3 bases are TGTGCCATCAGTGAGTCAACCTACGACAGGGTTACAAGATATGGCTACACCTTC.

This sequence joins TRBV4-1 and TRBJ2-3, with TRBD2 matching over 9 bases. The CDR3 spans 17 residues. Germline-derived CDR1 and CDR2 are MGHRA and YSYEKL. V lost 3 bases, J lost 3 bases, and 10 bases stayed unmatched. The CDR3: CASSQNPGAGGTDTQYF. The CDR3 DNA follows: TGCGCCAGCAGCCAGAACCCCGGGGCGGGGGGGACAGATACGCAGTATTTT.

V usage is TRBV19 and J usage is TRBJ1-1; 7 bases align to TRBD1. After removal of 6 bases from V and 1 base from J, the junction contained 8 bases not matched to a gene. The V gene's germline CDR1 is LNHDA and CDR2 SQIVND (reference sequence). The CDR3 spans 15 residues. The CDR3 region has the DNA TGTGCCAGTAGGACCAGGGGGATGGGGAACACTGAAGCTTTCTTT. The encoded protein is CASRTRGMGNTEAFF.

The J gene is TRBJ2-3, the V gene TRBV5-1, with 11 bases aligning to TRBD2. This CDR3 has 14 amino acids. The trim removed 6 bases at V and 4 bases at J, leaving 4 bases unmatched. Germline CDR1 reads SGHRS; CDR2 reads YFSETQ. The DNA of the CDR3 is TGCGCCAGCAATAGCGGGGGGGCCCCAGATACGCAGTATTTT. Protein sequence: CASNSGGAPDTQYF.

This clone was seen once. The chain combines TRBV19 with TRBJ1-5; 8 nucleotides line up with TRBD1. From germline, CDR1 is LNHDA and CDR2 SQIVND (reference sequence). The CDR3 has 15 amino acids. Germline trimming cut 6 bases from V and 2 bases from J; bases unmatched to any gene: 6. The CDR3 sequence: CASSLGTGGNQPQHF. CDR3 nucleotide sequence: TGTGCCAGTAGCCTTGGGACAGGCGGCAATCAGCCCCAGCATTTT.

The rearrangement links TRBV12-3 or TRBV12-4 to TRBJ1-3; TRBD1 agrees at 7 bases. The CDR3 runs to 12 residues. J lost 10 bases, V lost 4 bases, and 4 bases had no gene match. CDR3 bases: TGTGCCAGCAGTTCCACAGGGGTTACCATATATTTT. It yields the protein CASSSTGVTIYF.